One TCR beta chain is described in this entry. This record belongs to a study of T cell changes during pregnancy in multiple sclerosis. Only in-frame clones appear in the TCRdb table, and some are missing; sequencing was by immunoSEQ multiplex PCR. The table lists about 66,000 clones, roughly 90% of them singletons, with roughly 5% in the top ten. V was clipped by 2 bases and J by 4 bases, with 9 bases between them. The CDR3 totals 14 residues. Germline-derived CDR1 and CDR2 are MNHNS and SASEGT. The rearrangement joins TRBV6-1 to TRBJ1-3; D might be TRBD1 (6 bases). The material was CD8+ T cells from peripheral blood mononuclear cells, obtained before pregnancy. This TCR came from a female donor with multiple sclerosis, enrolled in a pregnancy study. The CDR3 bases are TGTGCCAGCAGTGAAATCGGACAGGGAAACACCATATATTTT. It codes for CASSEIGQGNTIYF.